Below are 29 T cell receptor beta chains sequenced from a single sample in a study of identical twins. MiXCR, run by TCRdb on the 5' RACE reads, gives a single entry per CDR3 protein. The sample holds approximately 500,000 distinct CDR3 sequences; around 24% are singletons and the top ten take over 2.5%. These data also featured in a second study, about T cells expressing NK-cell markers.

Sequencing used CD4+ T cells sorted from blood. The source is a woman under 30 in good health.

This clonotype appeared a few times. The genes are TRBV7-2 and TRBJ2-7; D is unclear. With 6 bases removed from V and 0 bases from J, the gap between germline ends came to 12 bases. In germline, CDR1 is SGHTA, CDR2 FQGNSA. The CDR3 is made up of 14 amino acids. In DNA form, the CDR3 reads TGTGCCAGCAGTAATACGTTTAGCTCCTACGAGCAGTACTTC. Translated: CASSNTFSSYEQYF.

This clonotype was recorded a few times. This rearrangement joins TRBV5-1 to TRBJ1-1; D is perhaps TRBD1 (5 bases). CDR1 is SGHRS and CDR2 is YFSETQ in the germline V gene. The CDR3 covers 14 residues. V was trimmed by 2 bases and J by 7 bases, leaving 15 bases between them. Here the CDR3 DNA reads TGCGCCAGCAGCTTCCTCAGGGAATCAGGTGAAGCTTTCTTT. Amino acids: CASSFLRESGEAFF. The full variable domain, its missing parts supplied by reference TRBV5-1 and TRBJ1-1, is KAGVTQTPRYLIKTRGQQVTLSCSPISGHRSVSWYQQTPGQGLQFLFEYFSETQRNKGNFPGRFSGRQFSNSRSEMNVSTLELGDSALYLCASSFLRESGEAFFGQGTRLTVV.

This clonotype was recorded at least ten times. The rearrangement joins TRBV6-5 to TRBJ2-2; 9 positions agree with TRBD2. J was trimmed by 5 bases and V by 2 bases; bases with no gene match: 6. The germline gives CDR1 MNHEY, CDR2 SVGAGI. The CDR3 covers 16 residues. The CDR3 coding sequence is TGTGCCAGCAGTTACGGGCGGGGGGGCCAGACCGGGGAGCTGTTTTTT. Translated, it gives CASSYGRGGQTGELFF.

This clonotype was counted ten times or more. The chain carries TRBV5-4 and TRBJ2-1; possibly TRBD2 for D (5 bases). This CDR3 has 16 amino acids. V dropped 4 bases and J dropped 0 bases, with 14 bases sitting between them. From germline, CDR1 is SGHNT and CDR2 YYREEE (reference sequence). In DNA, the CDR3 is TGTGCCAGCAGCCCAGGACTGGTGAGCTCCTACAATGAGCAGTTCTTC. Its protein is CASSPGLVSSYNEQFF.

This clonotype was counted only a few times. This chain joins TRBV11-3 and TRBJ2-1; 8 bases are a match to TRBD2. V shed 3 bases and J 3 bases; nucleotides not matched to a gene: 4. Germline V gene data show CDR1 as SGHNT and CDR2 as YENEEA. The CDR3 extends over 15 amino acids. CDR3 in amino acids: CASSFGRGVYNEQFF. The CDR3 region has the DNA TGTGCCAGCAGCTTTGGGCGGGGGGTCTACAATGAGCAGTTCTTC.

This chain connects TRBV29-1 to TRBJ1-1, with D tentatively TRBD1 (6 bases). The germline CDR1 and CDR2 sequences are SQVTM and ANQGSEA. V lost 0 bases and J 1 base, leaving 6 bases between the germline ends. The CDR3 loop spans 13 amino acids. The DNA for the CDR3 is TGCAGCGTTGAAGAACAGGGGAACACTGAAGCTTTCTTT. Translation gives CSVEEQGNTEAFF.

This clonotype was seen only a few times. The V gene is TRBV5-1, the J gene TRBJ1-2; D is possibly TRBD1 (5 bases). V was shortened by 0 bases and J by 3 bases, with 9 bases between the two germline ends. This CDR3 contains 14 residues. Germline V CDR1 and CDR2: SGHRS, YFSETQ. Here the CDR3 reads CASSLEAGDYGYTF. CDR3 in DNA: TGCGCCAGCAGCTTGGAGGCGGGGGACTATGGCTACACCTTC.

This clonotype showed up just a few times. The CDR3 here is CASRTSQGMGNQPQHF. CDR3 sequence (DNA): TGTGCCAGCAGGACTTCCCAGGGAATGGGAAATCAGCCCCAGCATTTT. The gene calls are TRBV2 and TRBJ1-5; maybe TRBD1 (5 bases). The length of the CDR3 is 16 residues. The V end was cut by 6 bases, the J end by 4 bases, with 19 bases between. Per the germline V gene, CDR1 is SNHLY and CDR2 is FYNNEI.

This chain's CDR3 is CASSLLDRAREQYF. As DNA, the CDR3 is TGTGCCAGCAGCCTTCTGGACAGGGCTCGTGAGCAGTACTTC. V and J are TRBV14 and TRBJ2-7, with 8 bases lining up with TRBD1. The CDR3 runs to 14 residues. The ends lost 4 bases at V and 7 bases at J; junction bases unmatched: 9. Germline V gives CDR1 SGHDN, CDR2 FVKESK.

This chain joins TRBV5-1 and TRBJ2-1; TRBD2 agrees at 14 bases. The CDR3 has 18 residues. V gave up 0 bases and J gave up 8 bases; unmatched junction bases: 10. The germline V gene has CDR1 SGHRS and CDR2 YFSETQ. The DNA for the CDR3 is TGCGCCAGCAGCTTGGTTGGGACTAGCGGGAGCAAGATATATGAGCAGTTCTTC. As protein: CASSLVGTSGSKIYEQFF.

This clonotype showed up many times. CDR3 in DNA: TGTGCCAGCAGGTATTACAATGAGCAGTTCTTC. As protein: CASRYYNEQFF. The chain links TRBV2 to TRBJ2-1; D is uncertain. The germline V gene has CDR1 SNHLY and CDR2 FYNNEI. The CDR3 covers 11 residues. Deletions cut 6 bases from V and 4 bases from J, with 4 bases between.

Details on this clonotype: A junction boundary mismatches the germline segment, possibly from a read error. V gene TRBV5-1 combines with J gene TRBJ2-1, with TRBD2 identical over 12 bases. Germline V CDR1 and CDR2: SGHRS, YFSETQ. The CDR3 consists of 16 residues. This chain's CDR3 is CASTLELAGGDNEQFF. For the CDR3, the DNA is TGCGCCAGCACCTTGGAACTAGCGGGGGGTGACAATGAGCAGTTCTTC. The full variable domain, rest sourced from reference TRBV5-1 and TRBJ2-1, is KAGVTQTPRYLIKTRGQQVTLSCSPISGHRSVSWYQQTPGQGLQFLFEYFSETQRNKGNFPGRFSGRQFSNSRSEMNVSTLELGDSALYLCASTLELAGGDNEQFFGPGTRLTVL.

This clonotype was counted between two and nine times. The chain employs TRBV10-3 and TRBJ2-7; D might be TRBD2 (6 bases). The CDR3 extends over 14 amino acids. Between the trimmed V and J ends, which lost 7 bases and 3 bases, there was a span of 16 bases. Germline V CDR1 and CDR2: ENHRY, SYGVKD. CDR3 protein: CAINGGTLDYEQYF. CDR3 nucleotides: TGTGCCATCAACGGAGGGACGCTAGACTACGAGCAGTACTTC.

The sample holds a few counts of this clonotype. V gene TRBV2 combines with J gene TRBJ2-5, with TRBD1 as a possible D gene (6 bases). V was cut by 6 bases and J by 1 base, with 9 bases left in between. This CDR3 region has 13 residues. Germline loops: CDR1 SNHLY, CDR2 FYNNEI. DNA for the CDR3: TGTGCCAGCAGCGGACAGCTCCAAGAGACCCAGTACTTC. This sequence encodes CASSGQLQETQYF.

This clonotype was counted between two and nine times. V is TRBV15 and J is TRBJ1-6; TRBD1 matches at 9 bases. CDR1 is LNHNV, CDR2 YYDKDF, per germline (reference sequence). This CDR3 region has 14 residues. The V segment lost 8 bases and the J segment 7 bases; nucleotides outside the gene matches: 6. The CDR3 spells CATQPGQGNSPLHF. The DNA for the CDR3 is TGTGCCACCCAACCGGGACAGGGAAATTCACCCCTCCACTTT.

This clonotype turned up a few times. The gene calls are TRBV10-3 and TRBJ2-1; 9 nucleotides align to TRBD2. With 1 base clipped from V and 10 bases from J, the junction kept 11 bases outside the gene matches. This CDR3 has 16 residues. The germline V gene has CDR1 ENHRY and CDR2 SYGVKD. The CDR3 nucleotides read TGTGCCATCAGTGAGTTTGCGGGAGGGCCCCGAGAAGAGCAGTTCTTC. It specifies CAISEFAGGPREEQFF.

V is TRBV19 and J is TRBJ1-4, with D unresolved. The CDR3 loop spans 12 amino acids. Per the germline V gene, CDR1 is LNHDA and CDR2 is SQIVND (reference sequence). With 4 bases removed from V and 8 bases from J, the gap between germline ends came to 8 bases. The CDR3 coding sequence is TGTGCCAGTAGTAACGAGCGGGAAAAACTGTTTTTT. Translated: CASSNEREKLFF.

The V and J genes are TRBV3-1 and TRBJ1-5; D might be TRBD1 (5 bases). V lost 3 bases and J lost 3, with 9 bases in between. Germline V gives CDR1 LGHDT, CDR2 YNNKEL (reference sequence). CDR3 size: 14 residues. The DNA for the CDR3 is TGTGCCAGCAGCCATACAGGCGCCAATCAGCCCCAGCATTTT. Its translation: CASSHTGANQPQHF.

The rearrangement joins TRBV10-3 to TRBJ2-2, with 7 bases that match TRBD2. The CDR3 loop spans 15 amino acids. The germline gives CDR1 ENHRY, CDR2 SYGVKD. With V trimmed by 6 bases and J by 6 bases, 10 bases remained unmatched. In nucleotides, the CDR3 is TGTGCCATCAGGTCTTTTGGCGGGAGTTCCGGGGAGCTGTTTTTT. Encoded protein: CAIRSFGGSSGELFF.

The chain recombines TRBV6-1 with TRBJ2-1, with D perhaps given as TRBD1 or TRBD2 (5 bases each). The CDR3 totals 15 residues. The germline CDR1 and CDR2 sequences are MNHNS and SASEGT. V was cut by 6 bases and J by 0 bases, with 12 bases left in between. The chain's CDR3 is CASRTGTLSYNEQFF. CDR3 nucleotide sequence: TGTGCCAGCAGGACTGGGACGCTCTCCTACAATGAGCAGTTCTTC.

V is TRBV7-9 and J is TRBJ2-3; the match to TRBD2 covers 7 bases. The CDR3 is 13 residues long. J was trimmed by 3 bases and V by 9 bases; bases with no gene match: 6. Germline CDR1 SEHNR, CDR2 FQNEAQ (reference sequence). As DNA, the CDR3 is TGTGCCAGTGAGACTAGCTCGACAGATACGCAGTATTTT. Its protein is CASETSSTDTQYF.

This clonotype was observed at least ten times. J is TRBJ2-1 and V is TRBV10-3; TRBD2 might be the D (5 bases). The CDR3 has 12 amino acids. V was cut by 10 bases and J by 5 bases, with 12 bases left in between. The germline V gene has CDR1 ENHRY and CDR2 SYGVKD. The CDR3 nucleotides read TGTGCCACTAGAGGGTCGGACAATGAGCAGTTCTTC. It translates to CATRGSDNEQFF.

This clonotype was observed a few times. V is TRBV7-9 and J is TRBJ1-6; 8 bases match TRBD1. Germline loops: CDR1 SEHNR, CDR2 FQNEAQ (reference sequence). This CDR3 is built from 13 residues. J gave up 15 bases and V 5 bases, and 9 bases lay outside the gene matches. CDR3: CASSAGQGVYLHF. Here the CDR3 DNA reads TGTGCCAGCAGCGCCGGACAGGGAGTATACCTCCACTTT.

As for this clonotype: Sequence at one end of the junction differs from germline and may be a read error. This chain uses TRBV12-3 or TRBV12-4 with TRBJ1-5; a weak D match, TRBD1 (5 bases). This CDR3 comprises 12 residues. CDR3 sequence (DNA): TGTGCCAGCAGTCCGCCGGGGCAGCTCCAGCATTTT. Its protein is CASSPPGQLQHF.

The genes are TRBV12-3 or TRBV12-4 and TRBJ2-5; 15 bases map to TRBD2. The CDR3 runs 15 residues. Trimming cost V 6 bases and J 7 bases; bases outside gene matches: 6. DNA of the CDR3: TGTGCCAGCAGGCGGACTAGCGGGGGGGTCGGGACCCAGTACTTC. It is translated as CASRRTSGGVGTQYF.

This clonotype was detected a few times. The chain carries TRBV20-1 and TRBJ2-5; 7 bases fit TRBD2. There are 13 residues in the CDR3. V gave up 5 bases and J gave up 4 bases; unmatched junction bases: 7. CDR1 is DFQATT and CDR2 is SNEGSKA in the germline V gene (reference sequence). CDR3 sequence (DNA): TGCAGTGCTGTTGGGGGGGGAGCAGAGACCCAGTACTTC. Protein product: CSAVGGGAETQYF.

V and J are TRBV7-8 and TRBJ2-7; D is uncertain. The ends were cut back, 2 bases at V and 4 bases at J, with 6 bases in the middle. The CDR3 spans 12 residues. Looked up from germline, CDR1 is SGHVS and CDR2 is FQNEAQ. Written as DNA, the CDR3 is TGTGCCAGCAGCTTATCCATTTACGAGCAGTACTTC. The encoded protein is CASSLSIYEQYF.

V is TRBV20-1 and J is TRBJ2-7, with D possibly being TRBD2 (5 bases). CDR3 length: 13 amino acids. CDR1 DFQATT and CDR2 SNEGSKA come from the germline V gene (reference sequence). V gave up 6 bases and J gave up 2 bases, with 14 bases separating them. CDR3: CSARTGRPYEQYF. The CDR3 coding sequence is TGCAGTGCAAGGACGGGAAGGCCCTACGAGCAGTACTTC.

This clonotype has a handful of counts. The chain links TRBV5-6 to TRBJ2-7; possibly TRBD1 or TRBD2 for D (6 bases each). Trimming shortened V by 2 bases and J by 11 bases, and 11 bases separated the two germline ends. The CDR3 length is 11 residues. The V gene's germline CDR1 is SGHDT and CDR2 YYEEEE. The CDR3 sequence is CASSFRRGEYF. The CDR3 nucleotides read TGTGCCAGCAGCTTTCGGAGGGGGGAGTACTTC.